The subject of this entry is one TCR beta chain. The V and J ends lost 4 bases and 8 bases respectively, with 21 bases between them. Germline loops: CDR1 SGHNT, CDR2 YYREEE (reference sequence). This CDR3 spans 15 amino acids. This sample is part of a study of control samples from healthy donors and cancer patients. TCRdb's copy holds only in-frame clones and misses some; the assay was immunoSEQ multiplex PCR. The sample contains 75,000 to 100,000 clones, roughly 78% of which appear only once. J is TRBJ1-2 and V is TRBV5-4, with D possibly matching TRBD1 (6 bases). Sequencing was carried out using blood. The receptor comes from a man between 60 and 75 years old in good health. CDR3 DNA sequence: TGTGCCAGCAGCCTGAGACTTGCAGGGGTTGAGGGCTACACCTTC. It encodes CASSLRLAGVEGYTF.